The source of this TCR beta chain is a study of T cell responses to AZD1222 COVID-19 vaccine. V dropped 1 base and J dropped 1 base, with 12 bases sitting between them. The CDR3 has 16 residues. Germline V lookup: CDR1 SGHRS, CDR2 YFSETQ. Notes on the study in general: Among the donors, most were white British and more were female, and clonal diversity was possibly underestimated. The peak T cell response came first, and repertoires were sampled only after it. Spike-specific TCRs gained breadth and depth after people received two AZD1222 doses. Spike was spanned by vaccine-associated CD4 TCRs, with dominance at 160-218 and 743-854.

A note on this clone: Its antigen is unidentified.

Clones were sequenced by immunoSEQ multiplex PCR, and TCRdb holds only the in-frame ones, with some missing. The table shows 180,000 or so clones, with 88% occurring only once. The sequencing here drew on peripheral blood, taken 28 days after the second AZD1222 dose. The origin of this receptor is an adult who received the AZD1222 COVID-19 vaccine. The chain carries TRBV5-1 and TRBJ1-5; D is unresolved. This CDR3 reads CASSLRVPSSNQPQHF. CDR3 coding DNA: TGCGCCAGCAGCTTGAGGGTTCCTTCAAGCAATCAGCCCCAGCATTTT.